This T cell receptor beta chain was sequenced in a study of blood T cell repertoires in COVID-19. Study at large: PBMCs, B-cell-depleted T cells, or T cells were the source of the cDNA or gDNA that made up the material.

Profiled with immunoSEQ multiplex PCR; TCRdb holds only in-frame clones, not every one. Of 250,000 or so clones in the sample, 80% to 90% are singletons; the top ten hold about 4%. Assignments of participants to cohorts depended upon their own reported clinical history. V was shortened by 1 base and J by 3 bases, with 7 bases between the two germline ends. CDR3 length equals 14 residues. Germline V gene sequence: CDR1 SGDLS, CDR2 YYNGEE. Sequencing input: PBMCs or T cells enriched from blood (not recorded which). The TCR was taken from a woman aged 25-40 years with acute COVID-19. This sequence joins TRBV9 and TRBJ2-2; possible D gene TRBD2, 6 bases. The CDR3 nucleotides are TGTGCCAGCAGCGTATCGGGAGACACCGGGGAGCTGTTTTTT. It translates to CASSVSGDTGELFF.